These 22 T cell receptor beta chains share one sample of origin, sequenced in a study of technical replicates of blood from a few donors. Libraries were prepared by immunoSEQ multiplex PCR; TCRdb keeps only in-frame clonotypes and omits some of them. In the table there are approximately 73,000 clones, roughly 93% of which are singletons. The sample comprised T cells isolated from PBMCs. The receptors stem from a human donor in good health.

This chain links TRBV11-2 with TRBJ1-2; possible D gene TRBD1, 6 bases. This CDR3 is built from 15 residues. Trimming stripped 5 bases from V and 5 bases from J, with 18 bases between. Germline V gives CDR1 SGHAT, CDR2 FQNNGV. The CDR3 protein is CASSPGTLTLYGYTF. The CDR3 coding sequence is TGTGCCAGCAGCCCCGGGACACTTACCTTATATGGCTACACCTTC.

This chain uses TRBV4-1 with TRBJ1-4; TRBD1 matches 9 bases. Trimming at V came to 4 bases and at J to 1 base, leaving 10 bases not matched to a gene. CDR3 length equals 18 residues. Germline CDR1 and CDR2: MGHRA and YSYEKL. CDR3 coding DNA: TGCGCCAGCAGCCTAACCCGGGACAGGGTAGGAACTAATGAAAAACTGTTTTTT. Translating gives CASSLTRDRVGTNEKLFF.

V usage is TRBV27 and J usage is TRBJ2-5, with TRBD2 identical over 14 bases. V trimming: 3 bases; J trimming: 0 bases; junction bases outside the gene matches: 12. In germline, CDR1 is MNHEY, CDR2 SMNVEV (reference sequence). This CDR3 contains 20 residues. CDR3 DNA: TGTGCCAGCAGTTTTCGTGGGACTAGCGGGAGTCGCTGGTACCAAGAGACCCAGTACTTC. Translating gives CASSFRGTSGSRWYQETQYF.

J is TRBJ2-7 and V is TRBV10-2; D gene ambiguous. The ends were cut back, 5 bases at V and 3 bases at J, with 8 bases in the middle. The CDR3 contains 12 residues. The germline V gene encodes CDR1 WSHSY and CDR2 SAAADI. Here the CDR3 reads CASSSANYEQYF. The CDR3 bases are TGCGCCAGCAGTTCAGCGAACTACGAGCAGTACTTC.

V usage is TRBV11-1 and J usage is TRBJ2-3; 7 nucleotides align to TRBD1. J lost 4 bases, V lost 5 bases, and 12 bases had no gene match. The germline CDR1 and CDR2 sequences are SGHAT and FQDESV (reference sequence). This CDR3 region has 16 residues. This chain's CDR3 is CASSLRQGGLADTQYF. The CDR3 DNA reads TGTGCCAGCAGCCTCCGACAGGGCGGATTAGCAGATACGCAGTATTTT. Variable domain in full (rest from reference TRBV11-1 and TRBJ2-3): EAEVAQSPRYKITEKSQAVAFWCDPISGHATLYWYRQILGQGPELLVQFQDESVVDDSQLPKDRFSAERLKGVDSTLKIQPAELGDSAMYLCASSLRQGGLADTQYFGPGTRLTVL.

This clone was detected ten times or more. The CDR3 sequence: CASSLERQVSQPQHF. CDR3 DNA sequence: TGTGCCAGCAGCTTGGAGAGACAAGTCTCACAGCCCCAGCATTTT. This rearrangement joins TRBV5-5 to TRBJ1-5, with D unclear. V shed 0 bases and J shed 7 bases, with 14 bases lying between them. The CDR3 spans 15 residues. The germline gives CDR1 SGHKS, CDR2 YYEKEE (reference sequence).

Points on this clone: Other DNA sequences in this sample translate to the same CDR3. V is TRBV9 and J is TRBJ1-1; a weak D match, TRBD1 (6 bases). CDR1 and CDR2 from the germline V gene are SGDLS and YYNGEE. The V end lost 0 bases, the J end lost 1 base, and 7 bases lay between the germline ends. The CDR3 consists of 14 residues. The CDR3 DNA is TGTGCCAGCAGCGTAGTAGGGGGGAACACTGAAGCTTTCTTT. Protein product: CASSVVGGNTEAFF. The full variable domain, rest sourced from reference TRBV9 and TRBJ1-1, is DSGVTQTPKHLITATGQRVTLRCSPRSGDLSVYWYQQSLDQGLQFLIQYYNGEERAKGNILERFSAQQFPDLHSELNLSSLELGDSALYFCASSVVGGNTEAFFGQGTRLTVV.

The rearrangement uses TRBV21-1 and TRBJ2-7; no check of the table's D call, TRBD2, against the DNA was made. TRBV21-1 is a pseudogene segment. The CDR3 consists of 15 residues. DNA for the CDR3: TGTGCCAGCAGCAAAGGGTGTCTTAGCCCCTACGAGCAGTACTTC. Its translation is CASSKGCLSPYEQYF.

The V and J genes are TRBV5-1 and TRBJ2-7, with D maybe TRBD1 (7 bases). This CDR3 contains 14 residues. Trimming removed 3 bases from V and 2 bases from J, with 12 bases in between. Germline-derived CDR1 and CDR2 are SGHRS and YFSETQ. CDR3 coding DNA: TGCGCCAGCAGCTCCCAGGGGGGACCCTACGAGCAGTACTTC. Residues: CASSSQGGPYEQYF.

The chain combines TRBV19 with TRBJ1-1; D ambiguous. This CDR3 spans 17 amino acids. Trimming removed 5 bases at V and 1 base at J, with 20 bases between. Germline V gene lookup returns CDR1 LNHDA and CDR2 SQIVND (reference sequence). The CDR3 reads CASSFAIWASQNTEAFF. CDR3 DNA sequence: TGTGCCAGTAGTTTTGCGATCTGGGCATCCCAGAACACTGAAGCTTTCTTT.

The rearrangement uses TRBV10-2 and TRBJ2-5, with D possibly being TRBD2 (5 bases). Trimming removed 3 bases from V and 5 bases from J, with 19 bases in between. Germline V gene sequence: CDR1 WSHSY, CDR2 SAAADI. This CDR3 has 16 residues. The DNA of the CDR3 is TGCGCCAGCAGTGAATCGGCGAGGGCATGGCGGGAGACCCAGTACTTC. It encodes CASSESARAWRETQYF.

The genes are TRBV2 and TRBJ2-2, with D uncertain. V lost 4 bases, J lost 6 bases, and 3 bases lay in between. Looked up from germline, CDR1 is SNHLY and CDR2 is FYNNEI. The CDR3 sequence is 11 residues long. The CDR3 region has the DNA TGTGCCAGCAGTGTCGCCGGGGAGCTGTTTTTT. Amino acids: CASSVAGELFF. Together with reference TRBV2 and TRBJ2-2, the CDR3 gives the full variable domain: EPEVTQTPSHQVTQMGQEVILRCVPISNHLYFYWYRQILGQKVEFLVSFYNNEISEKSEIFDDQFSVERPDGSNFTLKIRSTKLEDSAMYFCASSVAGELFFGEGSRLTVL.

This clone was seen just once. The CDR3 DNA is TGTGCCAGCAGCTTAAGTTCAAACCGGTTGAACTATGGCTACACCTTC. Protein: CASSLSSNRLNYGYTF. This chain joins TRBV7-9 and TRBJ1-2; no firm D call. V dropped 2 bases and J dropped 2 bases, with 15 bases sitting between them. This CDR3 is built from 16 residues. Germline V lookup: CDR1 SEHNR, CDR2 FQNEAQ (reference sequence). The whole variable domain, remainder taken from reference TRBV7-9 and TRBJ1-2, is DTGVSQNPRHKITKRGQNVTFRCDPISEHNRLYWYRQTLGQGPEFLTYFQNEAQLEKSRLLSDRFSAERPKGSFSTLEIQRTEQGDSAMYLCASSLSSNRLNYGYTFGSGTRLTVV.

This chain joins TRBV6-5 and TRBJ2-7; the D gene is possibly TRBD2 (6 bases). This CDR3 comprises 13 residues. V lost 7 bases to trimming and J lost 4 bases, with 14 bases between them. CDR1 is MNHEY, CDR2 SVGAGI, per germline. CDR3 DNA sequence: TGTGCCAGCAAGTTCGGGAGTTCTTACGAGCAGTACTTC. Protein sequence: CASKFGSSYEQYF.

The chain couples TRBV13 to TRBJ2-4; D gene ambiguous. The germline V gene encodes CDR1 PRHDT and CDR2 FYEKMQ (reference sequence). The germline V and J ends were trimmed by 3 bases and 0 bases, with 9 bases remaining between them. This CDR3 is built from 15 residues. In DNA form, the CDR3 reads TGTGCCAGCAGCTTCCGTCCCCTAGCCAAAAACATTCAGTACTTC. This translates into CASSFRPLAKNIQYF.

The CDR3: CASGRVGPETQYF. The DNA of the CDR3 is TGTGCCAGCGGGCGTGTGGGGCCAGAGACCCAGTACTTC. The chain is built from TRBV6-5 and TRBJ2-5; tentatively, D is TRBD1 (5 bases). Germline V gene sequence: CDR1 MNHEY, CDR2 SVGAGI. The germline V and J ends were trimmed by 8 bases and 4 bases, with 14 bases remaining between them. The CDR3 is 13 amino acids.

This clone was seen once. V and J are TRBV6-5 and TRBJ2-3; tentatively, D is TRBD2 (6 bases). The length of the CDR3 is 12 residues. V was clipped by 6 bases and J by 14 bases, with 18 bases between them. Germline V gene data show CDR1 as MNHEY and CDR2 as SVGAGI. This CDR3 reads CASRNTPGLSYF. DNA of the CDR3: TGTGCCAGCAGGAATACCCCGGGACTGTCGTATTTT.

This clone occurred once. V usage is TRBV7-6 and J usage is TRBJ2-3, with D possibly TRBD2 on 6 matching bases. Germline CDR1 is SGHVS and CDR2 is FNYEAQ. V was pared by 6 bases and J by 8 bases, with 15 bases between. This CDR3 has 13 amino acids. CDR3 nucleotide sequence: TGTGCCAGCAGTCCCGGGGGAACCGGTACGCAGTATTTT. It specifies CASSPGGTGTQYF.

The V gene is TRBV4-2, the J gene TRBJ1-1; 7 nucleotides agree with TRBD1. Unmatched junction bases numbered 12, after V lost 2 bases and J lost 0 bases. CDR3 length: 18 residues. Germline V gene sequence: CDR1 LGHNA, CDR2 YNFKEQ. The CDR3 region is CASSQQDLGDSMNTEAFF. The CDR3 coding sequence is TGTGCCAGCAGCCAACAAGATCTTGGGGACAGCATGAACACTGAAGCTTTCTTT.

The CDR3 spells CASSQVPGDEQYF. The CDR3 DNA reads as TGCGCCAGCAGCCAGGTTCCGGGGGACGAGCAGTACTTC. The rearrangement joins TRBV4-1 to TRBJ2-7, with a tentative D call TRBD2 (6 bases). The CDR3 runs 13 residues. Germline V gene sequence: CDR1 MGHRA, CDR2 YSYEKL. V gave up 3 bases and J gave up 5 bases, with 11 bases separating them.

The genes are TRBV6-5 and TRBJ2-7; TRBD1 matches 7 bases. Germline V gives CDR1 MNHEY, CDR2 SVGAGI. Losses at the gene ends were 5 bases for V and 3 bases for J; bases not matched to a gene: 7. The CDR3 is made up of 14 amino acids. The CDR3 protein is CASSPLDRFYEQYF. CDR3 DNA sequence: TGTGCCAGCAGTCCCCTGGACAGGTTCTACGAGCAGTACTTC.

The chain's CDR3 is CATSREGGTGKDEQYF. CDR3 nucleotides: TGTGCCACCAGCAGAGAGGGGGGGACAGGGAAAGACGAGCAGTACTTC. V usage is TRBV15 and J usage is TRBJ2-7; 9 bases agree with TRBD1. Losses at the gene ends were 0 bases for V and 5 bases for J; bases not matched to a gene: 8. Germline CDR1 is LNHNV and CDR2 is YYDKDF (reference sequence). This CDR3 comprises 16 residues.